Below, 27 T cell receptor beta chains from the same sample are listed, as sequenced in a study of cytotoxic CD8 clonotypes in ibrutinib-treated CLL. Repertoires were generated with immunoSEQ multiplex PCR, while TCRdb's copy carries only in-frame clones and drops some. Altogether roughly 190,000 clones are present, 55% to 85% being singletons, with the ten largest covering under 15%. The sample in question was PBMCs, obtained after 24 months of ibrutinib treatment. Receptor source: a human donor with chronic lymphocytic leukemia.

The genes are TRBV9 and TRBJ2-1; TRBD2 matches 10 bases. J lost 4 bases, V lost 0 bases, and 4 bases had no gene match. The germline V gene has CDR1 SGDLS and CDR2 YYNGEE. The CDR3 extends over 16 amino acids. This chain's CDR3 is CASSVVAGGAYNEQFF. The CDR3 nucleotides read TGTGCCAGCAGCGTAGTAGCGGGAGGAGCTTACAATGAGCAGTTCTTC. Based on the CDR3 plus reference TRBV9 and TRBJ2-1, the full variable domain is DSGVTQTPKHLITATGQRVTLRCSPRSGDLSVYWYQQSLDQGLQFLIQYYNGEERAKGNILERFSAQQFPDLHSELNLSSLELGDSALYFCASSVVAGGAYNEQFFGPGTRLTVL.

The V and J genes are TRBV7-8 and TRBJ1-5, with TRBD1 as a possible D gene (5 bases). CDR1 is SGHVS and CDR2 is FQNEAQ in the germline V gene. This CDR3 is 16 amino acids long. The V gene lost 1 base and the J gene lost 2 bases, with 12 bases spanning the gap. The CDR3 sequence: CASSLVGGGGNQPQHF. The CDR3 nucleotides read TGTGCCAGCAGCTTAGTGGGGGGTGGTGGCAATCAGCCCCAGCATTTT.

The DNA of the CDR3 is TGTGCCAGCAGTGAATGGCACAGCGGGAACGAGCAGTACTTC. This encodes CASSEWHSGNEQYF. The rearrangement uses TRBV6-1 and TRBJ2-7; 7 bases map to TRBD2. The CDR3 has 14 amino acids. V was clipped by 2 bases and J by 5 bases; unmatched bases: 6. Germline lookup yields CDR1 MNHNS and CDR2 SASEGT.

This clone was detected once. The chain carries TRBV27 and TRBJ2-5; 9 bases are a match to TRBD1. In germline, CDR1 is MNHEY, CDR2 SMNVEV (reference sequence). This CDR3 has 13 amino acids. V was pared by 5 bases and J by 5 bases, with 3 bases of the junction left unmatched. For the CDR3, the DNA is TGTGCCAGCAGTCGGGACAGGGTGGAGACCCAGTACTTC. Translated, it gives CASSRDRVETQYF.

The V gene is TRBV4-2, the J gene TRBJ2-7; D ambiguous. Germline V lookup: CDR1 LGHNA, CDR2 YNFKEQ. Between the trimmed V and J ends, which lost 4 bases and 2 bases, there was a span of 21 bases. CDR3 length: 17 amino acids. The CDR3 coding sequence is TGTGCCAGCAGCCTCACCTCACTGTCTTGGAGTACCTACGAGCAGTACTTC. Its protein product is CASSLTSLSWSTYEQYF.

The CDR3 DNA reads as TGCGCCAGCAGCCTTACAGGGCGCAATTCACCCCTCCACTTT. This codes for CASSLTGRNSPLHF. V is TRBV5-1 and J is TRBJ1-6; tentatively, D is TRBD1 (6 bases). This CDR3 is 14 amino acids long. V gave up 4 bases and J gave up 7 bases, with 12 bases separating them. The germline CDR1 and CDR2 sequences are SGHRS and YFSETQ.

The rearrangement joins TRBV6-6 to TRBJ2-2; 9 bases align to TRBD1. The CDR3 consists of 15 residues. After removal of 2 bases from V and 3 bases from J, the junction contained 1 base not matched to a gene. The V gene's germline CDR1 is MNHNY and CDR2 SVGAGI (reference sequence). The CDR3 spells CASSYRTGDTGELFF. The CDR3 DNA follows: TGTGCCAGCAGTTACCGGACAGGGGACACCGGGGAGCTGTTTTTT.

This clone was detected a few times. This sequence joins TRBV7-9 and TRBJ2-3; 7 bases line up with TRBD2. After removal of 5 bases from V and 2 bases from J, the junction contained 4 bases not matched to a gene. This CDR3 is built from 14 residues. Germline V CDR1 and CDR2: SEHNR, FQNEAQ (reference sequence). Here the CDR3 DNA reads TGTGCCAGCAGCCAAGCGGGGTACACAGATACGCAGTATTTT. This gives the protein CASSQAGYTDTQYF. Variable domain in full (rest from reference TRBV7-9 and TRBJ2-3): DTGVSQNPRHKITKRGQNVTFRCDPISEHNRLYWYRQTLGQGPEFLTYFQNEAQLEKSRLLSDRFSAERPKGSFSTLEIQRTEQGDSAMYLCASSQAGYTDTQYFGPGTRLTVL.

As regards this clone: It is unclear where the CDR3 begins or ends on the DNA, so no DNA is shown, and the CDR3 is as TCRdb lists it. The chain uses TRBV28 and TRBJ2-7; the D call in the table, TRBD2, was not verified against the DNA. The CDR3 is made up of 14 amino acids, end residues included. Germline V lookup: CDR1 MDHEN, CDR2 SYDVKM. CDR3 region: CASSSSTSFYEQYF.

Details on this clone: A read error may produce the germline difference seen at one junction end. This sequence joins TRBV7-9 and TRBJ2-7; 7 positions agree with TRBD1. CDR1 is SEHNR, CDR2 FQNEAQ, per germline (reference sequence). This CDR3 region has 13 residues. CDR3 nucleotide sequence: TGTGCCAGCAGCCACGTAGGGGGCTACGGGCAGTACTTC. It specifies CASSHVGGYGQYF.

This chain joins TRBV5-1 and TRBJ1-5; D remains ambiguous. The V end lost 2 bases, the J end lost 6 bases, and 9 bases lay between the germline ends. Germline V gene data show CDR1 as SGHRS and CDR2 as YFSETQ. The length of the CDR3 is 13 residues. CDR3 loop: CASSLDSRQPQHF. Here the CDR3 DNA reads TGCGCCAGCAGCTTAGACTCCCGTCAGCCCCAGCATTTT.

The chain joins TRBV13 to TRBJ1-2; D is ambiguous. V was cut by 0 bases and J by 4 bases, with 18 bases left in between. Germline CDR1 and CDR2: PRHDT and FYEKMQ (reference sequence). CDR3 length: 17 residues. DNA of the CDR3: TGTGCCAGCAGCTTAGGGTCGTCCGGGCCCACTACCTATGGCTACACCTTC. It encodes CASSLGSSGPTTYGYTF.

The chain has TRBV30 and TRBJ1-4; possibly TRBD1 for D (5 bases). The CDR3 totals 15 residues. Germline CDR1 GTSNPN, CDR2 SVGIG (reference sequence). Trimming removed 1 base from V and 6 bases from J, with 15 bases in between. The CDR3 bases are TGTGCCTGGAGTGAAGTTCAGGGAGCCGATGAAAAACTGTTTTTT. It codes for CAWSEVQGADEKLFF.

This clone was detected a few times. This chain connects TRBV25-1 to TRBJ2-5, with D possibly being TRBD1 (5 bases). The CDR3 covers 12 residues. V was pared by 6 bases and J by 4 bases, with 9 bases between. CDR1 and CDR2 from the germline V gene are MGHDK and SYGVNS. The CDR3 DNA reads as TGTGCCAGCAGAGGCAGGGCAGAGACCCAGTACTTC. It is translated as CASRGRAETQYF. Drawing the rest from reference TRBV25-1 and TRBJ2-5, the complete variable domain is EADIYQTPRYLVIGTGKKITLECSQTMGHDKMYWYQQDPGMELHLIHYSYGVNSTEKGDLSSESTVSRIRTEHFPLTLESARPSHTSQYLCASRGRAETQYFGPGTRLLVL.

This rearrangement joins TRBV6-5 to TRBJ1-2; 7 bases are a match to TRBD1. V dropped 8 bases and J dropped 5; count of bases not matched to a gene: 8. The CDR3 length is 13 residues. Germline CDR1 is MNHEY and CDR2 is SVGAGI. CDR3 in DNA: TGTGCCAGCCACCCCGGGACAGCATATGGCTACACCTTC. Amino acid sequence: CASHPGTAYGYTF.

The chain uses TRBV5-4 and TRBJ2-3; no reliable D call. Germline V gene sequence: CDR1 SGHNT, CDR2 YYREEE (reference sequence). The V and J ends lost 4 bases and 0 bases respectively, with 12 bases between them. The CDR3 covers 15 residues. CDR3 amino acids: CASSLPSPSTDTQYF. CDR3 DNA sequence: TGTGCCAGCAGCCTTCCTAGTCCTAGCACAGATACGCAGTATTTT.

This CDR3 is CASNINQGVDTQYF. The CDR3 DNA reads as TGTGCCAGCAACATTAACCAGGGGGTAGATACGCAGTATTTT. This chain uses TRBV5-4 with TRBJ2-3; 7 bases fit TRBD1. This CDR3 is built from 14 residues. Losses at the gene ends were 6 bases for V and 5 bases for J; bases not matched to a gene: 9. The germline gives CDR1 SGHNT, CDR2 YYREEE (reference sequence).

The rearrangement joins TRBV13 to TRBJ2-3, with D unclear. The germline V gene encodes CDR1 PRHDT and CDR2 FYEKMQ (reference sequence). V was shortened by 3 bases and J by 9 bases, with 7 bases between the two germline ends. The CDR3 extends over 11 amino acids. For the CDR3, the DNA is TGTGCCAGCAGCTTCTCGGTGACGCAGTATTTT. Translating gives CASSFSVTQYF.

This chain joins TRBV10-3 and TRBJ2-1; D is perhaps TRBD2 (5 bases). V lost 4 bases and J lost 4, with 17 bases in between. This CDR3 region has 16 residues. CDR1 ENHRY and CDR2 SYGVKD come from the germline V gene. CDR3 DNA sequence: TGTGCCATCAGTGCTCGGGGAGAATCTGCATACAATGAGCAGTTCTTC. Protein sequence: CAISARGESAYNEQFF.

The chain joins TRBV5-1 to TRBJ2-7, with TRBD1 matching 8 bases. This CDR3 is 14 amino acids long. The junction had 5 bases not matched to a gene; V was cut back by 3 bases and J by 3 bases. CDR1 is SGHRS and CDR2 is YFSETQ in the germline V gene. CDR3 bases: TGCGCCAGCAGCTCCTCAGGGGGCGACTACGAGCAGTACTTC. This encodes CASSSSGGDYEQYF.

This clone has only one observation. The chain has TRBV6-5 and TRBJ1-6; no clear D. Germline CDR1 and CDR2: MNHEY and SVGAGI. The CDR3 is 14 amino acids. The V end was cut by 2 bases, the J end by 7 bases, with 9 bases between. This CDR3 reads CASSYAGWNSPLHF. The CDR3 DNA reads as TGTGCCAGCAGTTACGCAGGCTGGAATTCACCCCTCCACTTT.

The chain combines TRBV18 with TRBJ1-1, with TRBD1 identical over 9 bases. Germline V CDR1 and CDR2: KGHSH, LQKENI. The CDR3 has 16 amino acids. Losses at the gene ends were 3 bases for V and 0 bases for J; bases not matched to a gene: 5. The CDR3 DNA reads TGTGCCAGCTCACCCGGGGACAGGGCGATGAACACTGAAGCTTTCTTT. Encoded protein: CASSPGDRAMNTEAFF.

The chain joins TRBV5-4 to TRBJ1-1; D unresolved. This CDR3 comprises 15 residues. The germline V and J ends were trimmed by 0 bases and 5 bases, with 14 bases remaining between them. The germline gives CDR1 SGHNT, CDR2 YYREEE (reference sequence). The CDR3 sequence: CASSLGGKSVTEAFF. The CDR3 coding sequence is TGTGCCAGCAGCTTGGGAGGGAAGTCGGTGACTGAAGCTTTCTTT. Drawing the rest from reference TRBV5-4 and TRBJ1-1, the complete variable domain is ETGVTQSPTHLIKTRGQQVTLRCSSQSGHNTVSWYQQALGQGPQFIFQYYREEENGRGNFPPRFSGLQFPNYSSELNVNALELDDSALYLCASSLGGKSVTEAFFGQGTRLTVV.

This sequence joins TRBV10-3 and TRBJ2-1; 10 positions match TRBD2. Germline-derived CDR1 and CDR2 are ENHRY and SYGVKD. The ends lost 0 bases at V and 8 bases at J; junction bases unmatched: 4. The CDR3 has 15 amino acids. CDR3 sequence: CAISESASGSYEQFF. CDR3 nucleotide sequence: TGTGCCATCAGTGAGTCGGCTAGCGGGAGCTATGAGCAGTTCTTC.

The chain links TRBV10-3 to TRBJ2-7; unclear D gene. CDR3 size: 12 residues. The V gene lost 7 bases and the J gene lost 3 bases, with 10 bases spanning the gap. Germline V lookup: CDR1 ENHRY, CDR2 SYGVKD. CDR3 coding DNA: TGTGCCATCATGGCGGCTAGCTACGAGCAGTACTTC. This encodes CAIMAASYEQYF.

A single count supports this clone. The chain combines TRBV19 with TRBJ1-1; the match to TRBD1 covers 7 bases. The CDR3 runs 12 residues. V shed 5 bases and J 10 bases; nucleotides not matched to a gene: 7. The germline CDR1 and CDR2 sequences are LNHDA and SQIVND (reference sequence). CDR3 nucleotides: TGTGCCAGTAGTCTCACAGGGGCCCGAGCTTTCTTT. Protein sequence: CASSLTGARAFF.

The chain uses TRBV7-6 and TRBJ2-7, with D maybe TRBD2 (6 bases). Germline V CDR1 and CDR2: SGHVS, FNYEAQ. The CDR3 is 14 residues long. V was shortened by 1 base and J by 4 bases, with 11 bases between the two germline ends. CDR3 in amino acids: CASSLGSSGYEQYF. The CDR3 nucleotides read TGTGCCAGCAGCTTAGGCAGCAGCGGGTACGAGCAGTACTTC. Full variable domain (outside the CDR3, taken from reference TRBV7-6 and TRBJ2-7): GAGVSQSPRYKVTKRGQDVALRCDPISGHVSLYWYRQALGQGPEFLTYFNYEAQQDKSGLPNDRFSAERPEGSISTLTIQRTEQRDSAMYRCASSLGSSGYEQYFGPGTRLTVT.